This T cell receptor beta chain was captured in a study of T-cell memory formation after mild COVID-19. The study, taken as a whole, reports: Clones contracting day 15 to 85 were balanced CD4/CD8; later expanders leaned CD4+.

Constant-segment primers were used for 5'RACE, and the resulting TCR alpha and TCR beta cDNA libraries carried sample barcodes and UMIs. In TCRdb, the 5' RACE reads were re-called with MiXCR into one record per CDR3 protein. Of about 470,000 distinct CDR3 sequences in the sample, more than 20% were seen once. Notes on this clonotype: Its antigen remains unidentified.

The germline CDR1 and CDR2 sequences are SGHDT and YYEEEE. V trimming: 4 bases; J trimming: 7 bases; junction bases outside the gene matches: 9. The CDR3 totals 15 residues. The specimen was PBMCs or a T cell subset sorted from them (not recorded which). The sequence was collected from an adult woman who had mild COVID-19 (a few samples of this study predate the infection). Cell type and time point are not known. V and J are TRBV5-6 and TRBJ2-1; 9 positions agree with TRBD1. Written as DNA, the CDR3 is TGTGCCAGCAGCCAATTGACAGGGGGTAAGAATGAGCAGTTCTTC. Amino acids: CASSQLTGGKNEQFF. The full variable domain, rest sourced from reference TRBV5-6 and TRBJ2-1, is DAGVTQSPTHLIKTRGQQVTLRCSPKSGHDTVSWYQQALGQGPQFIFQYYEEEERQRGNFPDRFSGHQFPNYSSELNVNALLLGDSALYLCASSQLTGGKNEQFFGPGTRLTVL.